The 4 T cell receptor beta chains presented below share a single source sample, sequenced in a study of cytomegalovirus exposure and HLA in healthy donors. The PCR made use of 60 Vbeta and 13 Jbeta primers. Profiling relied on immunoSEQ multiplex PCR, and the TCRdb table lists in-frame clones only, not all of them. Of some 130,000 clones listed, roughly 82% are singletons. Source material: PBMCs. The receptor set was obtained from a male donor in good health and CMV-seropositive.

The chain is built from TRBV27 and TRBJ2-5; TRBD1 is a possible D gene (5 bases). With 5 bases removed from V and 5 bases from J, the gap between germline ends came to 15 bases. Germline V CDR1 and CDR2: MNHEY, SMNVEV (reference sequence). This CDR3 has 14 amino acids. The DNA of the CDR3 is TGTGCCAGCAGTCAAGGGGTCTCGATGGAGACCCAGTACTTC. It is translated as CASSQGVSMETQYF.

The rearrangement uses TRBV18 and TRBJ2-3, with D perhaps matching TRBD1 (5 bases). Germline-derived CDR1 and CDR2 are KGHSH and LQKENI. The CDR3 extends over 16 amino acids. V was shortened by 8 bases and J by 0 bases, with 18 bases between the two germline ends. The CDR3 bases are TGTGCCAGCCAACAACCTGGGGCCGGAAGCACAGATACGCAGTATTTT. Amino acid sequence: CASQQPGAGSTDTQYF.

This chain joins TRBV7-9 and TRBJ2-3; no definite D call. V shed 2 bases and J shed 2 bases, with 2 bases lying between them. There are 12 residues in the CDR3. Looked up from germline, CDR1 is SEHNR and CDR2 is FQNEAQ (reference sequence). The CDR3 coding sequence is TGTGCCAGCAGCTTACACACAGATACGCAGTATTTT. Translated, it gives CASSLHTDTQYF.

Only a few counts were recorded for this clone. The chain carries TRBV4-3 and TRBJ2-3; weak D call: TRBD2 (5 bases). In germline, CDR1 is LGHNA, CDR2 YSLEER. There are 14 residues in the CDR3. V lost 0 bases and J lost 12, with 16 bases in between. For the CDR3, the DNA is TGCGCCAGCAGCCAAGATCTTTCACCGGGGAGACAGTATTTT. Protein: CASSQDLSPGRQYF.